A selection of T cell receptor beta chains follows, all from one sample in a study of identical twins. TCRdb fed the 5' RACE reads into MiXCR, producing one record per CDR3 protein. The sample shows hundreds of thousands of distinct CDR3 sequences, approximately 9% of them seen only once. Separately, the same data were catalogued under a study of yellow fever vaccine responses in identical twins.

The sample taken for sequencing was PBMCs. These receptors originate from a young woman in good health. CDR3s include the opening cysteine and the closing phenylalanine or tryptophan. A D gene is named only where the DNA matches it firmly. Clone sizes are given selectively: once, few, many, or a class where the clone is expanded.

CDR3 DNA: TGTGCCAGCAGCTCTAGAATCGGGGCCGATGATGAGCAGTTCTTC
CDR3 protein: CASSSRIGADDEQFF
V gene: TRBV7-8
D gene: -
J gene: TRBJ2-1
clone size: -

CDR3 DNA: TGCGCCAGCAGCAGAGGACAGGGGGCGATTAGGACAGATACGCAGTATTTT
CDR3 protein: CASSRGQGAIRTDTQYF
V gene: TRBV5-1
D gene: TRBD1
J gene: TRBJ2-3
clone size: few

CDR3 DNA: TGTGCCAGCAGTCTATGGGGCAGGGAGGTTGGCAATGAGCAGTTCTTC
CDR3 protein: CASSLWGREVGNEQFF
V gene: TRBV2
D gene: -
J gene: TRBJ2-1
clone size: many

CDR3 DNA: TGTGCCAGCAGCTTCCGGGACAGGGCCGAAAAGCCCCAGCATTTT
CDR3 protein: CASSFRDRAEKPQHF
V gene: TRBV7-8
D gene: TRBD1
J gene: TRBJ1-5
clone size: many

CDR3 DNA: TGTGCCAGCAGCAGCGGGACCTCCTATGGCTACACCTTC
CDR3 protein: CASSSGTSYGYTF
V gene: TRBV7-3
D gene: -
J gene: TRBJ1-2
clone size: -

CDR3 DNA: TGCAGTGCTAGGGCAGCCCCAGGGGGGGACGAGCAGTACTTC
CDR3 protein: CSARAAPGGDEQYF
V gene: TRBV20-1
D gene: -
J gene: TRBJ2-7
clone size: few

CDR3 DNA: TGCAGTGCTAGCACCCAGCGGGAGGGGGTAGATGAGCAGTTCTTC
CDR3 protein: CSASTQREGVDEQFF
V gene: TRBV20-1
D gene: TRBD2
J gene: TRBJ2-1
clone size: -

CDR3 DNA: TGCGCCAGCAGCCAAGATACAGGGACCTACTATGGCTACACCTTC
CDR3 protein: CASSQDTGTYYGYTF
V gene: TRBV4-1
D gene: -
J gene: TRBJ1-2
clone size: many

CDR3 DNA: TGCAGCGTTGGACAGGGGGAATCCTACGAGCAGTACTTC
CDR3 protein: CSVGQGESYEQYF
V gene: TRBV29-1
D gene: TRBD1
J gene: TRBJ2-7
clone size: many

CDR3 DNA: TGTGCCTGGAGTGGTGATAGGGGGGACAACGAGCAGTACTTC
CDR3 protein: CAWSGDRGDNEQYF
V gene: TRBV30
D gene: -
J gene: TRBJ2-7
clone size: few

CDR3 DNA: TGTGCCAGCAGCTTAGGTGGGACGGGAACCTACGAGCAGTACTTC
CDR3 protein: CASSLGGTGTYEQYF
V gene: TRBV7-2
D gene: -
J gene: TRBJ2-7
clone size: many

CDR3 DNA: TGTGCCAGCAGCCCCCGGGACAGCGCTATGGGTTACACCTTC
CDR3 protein: CASSPRDSAMGYTF
V gene: TRBV3-1
D gene: TRBD1
J gene: TRBJ1-2
clone size: -

CDR3 DNA: TGCGCCAGCAGCTTGCTAACAGCGTCCGGGGTAGCTTTCTTT
CDR3 protein: CASSLLTASGVAFF
V gene: TRBV5-1
D gene: -
J gene: TRBJ1-1
clone size: -

CDR3 DNA: TGTGCCAGCAGCCAAGACATCCGGGACATTTATGGCTACACCTTC
CDR3 protein: CASSQDIRDIYGYTF
V gene: TRBV4-2
D gene: -
J gene: TRBJ1-2
clone size: many

CDR3 DNA: TGTGCCAGCAGCTACGGGACTAACCTCGAGCAGTACTTC
CDR3 protein: CASSYGTNLEQYF
V gene: TRBV5-6
D gene: TRBD2
J gene: TRBJ2-7
clone size: few

CDR3 DNA: TGTGCCAGCAGCTTGACGGCCTACTCCTACGAGCAGTACTTC
CDR3 protein: CASSLTAYSYEQYF
V gene: TRBV7-2
D gene: -
J gene: TRBJ2-7
clone size: -

CDR3 DNA: TGCAGTGCCAAAGACAGGGGGAGAAATGGCTACACCTTC
CDR3 protein: CSAKDRGRNGYTF
V gene: TRBV20-1
D gene: TRBD1
J gene: TRBJ1-2
clone size: many

CDR3 DNA: TGTGCCAGCAGCTCGGACAGTCAAGAGACCCAGTACTTC
CDR3 protein: CASSSDSQETQYF
V gene: TRBV7-2
D gene: -
J gene: TRBJ2-5
clone size: few